This TCR beta chain was sequenced for a study of beta chain features in type 1 diabetes. Expressed TCRB transcripts were sequenced because the isolated RNA had all been reverse transcribed beforehand. Mean read depth for naive, central memory and regulatory T cell samples was roughly 4 million reads. The table came from immunoSEQ multiplex PCR; TCRdb's copy has only in-frame clones and leaves some out. The table has about 700,000 clones, about an eighth seen once. It was one heparinised blood draw, averaging approximately 100 mL, that each donor gave. Germline values: CDR1 SGHAT, CDR2 FQNNGV. The V and J ends lost 5 bases and 5 bases, in that order; junction bases with no gene match: 3. The CDR3 extends over 15 amino acids. Study-level findings and limits: Naive, central memory and Treg TCRB repertoires appeared more alike in patients than in healthy donors. Shorter TCRB CDR3s, moderately but significantly so, were found in Type 1 diabetes patients in all four CD4+ subsets. Fewer insertions but more deletions were seen at VDJ junctions in type 1 diabetes patients.

Comment on this clone: No antigen is known for it.

This rearrangement joins TRBV11-2 to TRBJ2-5; 15 nucleotides agree with TRBD2. Sequences were obtained from naive CD4+ T cells from blood. The sequence derives from a man between 18 and 35 years old with type 1 diabetes. DNA for the CDR3: TGTGCCAGCAGCCTAGGGACTAGCGGGGGGGAGACCCAGTACTTC. The encoded protein is CASSLGTSGGETQYF.